This entry lists 10 T cell receptor beta chains sequenced from one sample in a study of technical replicates of blood from a handful of donors. Sequencing used immunoSEQ multiplex PCR; TCRdb keeps in-frame clones, though not all of them. The top ten clones hold around 0.24% of a sample with over 85,000 clones, 94% of them seen once. Sequenced: T cells isolated from PBMCs. Every receptor here comes from a human donor in good health.

The genes are TRBV28 and TRBJ2-2; 9 bases are shared with TRBD2. J was trimmed by 7 bases and V by 11 bases; bases with no gene match: 14. Germline CDR1 reads MDHEN; CDR2 reads SYDVKM. This CDR3 contains 15 residues. The CDR3 here is CAATPLAGVVGELFF. The CDR3 coding sequence is TGTGCCGCCACCCCGTTAGCGGGAGTGGTCGGGGAGCTGTTTTTT.

V and J are TRBV7-9 and TRBJ2-5; TRBD1 agrees at 8 bases. Germline assignment: CDR1 SEHNR and CDR2 FQNEAQ (reference sequence). CDR3 length: 16 amino acids. J lost 1 base, V lost 5 bases, and 9 bases had no gene match. CDR3 DNA: TGTGCCAGCAGCGCTCCCCAGGGGGCCCTCCAAGAGACCCAGTACTTC. Amino acids: CASSAPQGALQETQYF.

The chain employs TRBV28 and TRBJ2-1; possible D gene TRBD1, 6 bases. Trimming left V 3 bases short and J 3 bases short, with 12 bases between. The length of the CDR3 is 15 residues. Germline CDR1 and CDR2: MDHEN and SYDVKM. In nucleotides, the CDR3 is TGTGCCAGCAGTTTTCGGGGACACTACTACAATGAGCAGTTCTTC. Translated, it gives CASSFRGHYYNEQFF.

This chain links TRBV27 with TRBJ1-4; D remains ambiguous. The CDR3 consists of 13 residues. The ends were cut back, 7 bases at V and 0 bases at J, with 6 bases in the middle. CDR1 MNHEY and CDR2 SMNVEV come from the germline V gene (reference sequence). CDR3: CASKLPTNEKLFF. The CDR3 nucleotides read TGTGCCAGCAAACTGCCAACTAATGAAAAACTGTTTTTT.

This chain uses TRBV7-2 with TRBJ1-2; D remains ambiguous. Germline CDR1 SGHTA, CDR2 FQGNSA. Trimming removed 2 bases at V and 1 base at J, with 11 bases between. The CDR3 contains 15 residues. Here the CDR3 reads CASSLPPRNNYGYTF. CDR3 in DNA: TGTGCCAGCAGCTTACCCCCCAGGAATAACTATGGCTACACCTTC.

V usage is TRBV29-1 and J usage is TRBJ2-7; D remains ambiguous. Germline V gives CDR1 SQVTM, CDR2 ANQGSEA. V lost 0 bases and J 3 bases, leaving 15 bases between the germline ends. The CDR3 spans 15 residues. CDR3 residues: CSVEDRSSPGYEQYF. In DNA form, the CDR3 reads TGCAGCGTTGAAGATCGATCTTCACCGGGCTACGAGCAGTACTTC.

To note about this clone: This CDR3 is also generated by other DNA sequences in the sample. The rearrangement uses TRBV28 and TRBJ2-5, with D tentatively TRBD2 (7 bases). The germline V gene encodes CDR1 MDHEN and CDR2 SYDVKM. The CDR3 length is 13 residues. V was shortened by 3 bases and J by 5 bases, with 10 bases between the two germline ends. CDR3 nucleotides: TGTGCCAGCAGTTTGGGGGGGGCGGAGACCCAGTACTTC. Protein product: CASSLGGAETQYF.

This chain uses TRBV4-1 with TRBJ2-2, with D perhaps TRBD2 (5 bases). In germline, CDR1 is MGHRA, CDR2 YSYEKL. There are 13 residues in the CDR3. Trimming shortened V by 2 bases and J by 6 bases, and 7 bases separated the two germline ends. CDR3 DNA sequence: TGCGCCAGCAGCCAAATAGCGTCCGGGGAGCTGTTTTTT. It translates to CASSQIASGELFF.

This sequence joins TRBV15 and TRBJ1-4; the D gene is possibly TRBD1 (6 bases). V lost 0 bases and J 8 bases, leaving 19 bases between the germline ends. The CDR3 has 17 amino acids. Per germline, CDR1 LNHNV and CDR2 YYDKDF (reference sequence). In DNA, the CDR3 is TGTGCCACCAGCAGAGAACGACGGGCAACAGGGCCAGAAAAACTGTTTTTT. This translates into CATSRERRATGPEKLFF. Supplemented by reference TRBV15 and TRBJ1-4, the full variable domain reads DAMVIQNPRYQVTQFGKPVTLSCSQTLNHNVMYWYQQKSSQAPKLLFHYYDKDFNNEADTPDNFQSRRPNTSFCFLDIRSPGLGDTAMYLCATSRERRATGPEKLFFGSGTQLSVL.

The rearrangement links TRBV19 to TRBJ2-7; 15 positions match TRBD2. This CDR3 is 16 amino acids long. The V gene's germline CDR1 is LNHDA and CDR2 SQIVND (reference sequence). The V gene end was trimmed by 4 bases and the J gene end by 3 bases; junction bases not matched to a gene: 4. The CDR3 DNA reads TGTGCCAGTAGTACGGGGACTAGCGGGAGGTTCTACGAGCAGTACTTC. This codes for CASSTGTSGRFYEQYF.